Listed below are T cell receptor beta chains from one sample, sequenced in a study of neurological immune-mediated disorders. TCRdb itself ran the 5' RACE reads through MiXCR, one entry per CDR3 protein. The sample has more than 45,000 distinct CDR3 sequences, around 3.5% seen once. The sequenced material came from PBMCs. The receptors were gathered from a man aged 40-49 years with multiple sclerosis. Both conserved end residues are part of each CDR3. The D gene is left open where the match is weak. The size field is filled for only some rows; it gives once, few, many or a size class.

abundance: many
len: 14
v_gene: TRBV5-1
j_gene: TRBJ2-3
d_gene: -
CDR3nt: TGCGCCAGCAGCTTGGAACAGGGCGGAGATACGCAGTATTTT
CDR3aa: CASSLEQGGDTQYF

abundance: many
len: 14
v_gene: TRBV15
j_gene: TRBJ2-1
d_gene: -
CDR3nt: TGTGCCACCAGCAGAGATTTAGTTTTCAATGAGCAGTTCTTC
CDR3aa: CATSRDLVFNEQFF

abundance: many
len: 14
v_gene: TRBV12-3/TRBV12-4
j_gene: TRBJ2-7
d_gene: -
CDR3nt: TGTGCCAGCAGCCGAGAGGAGAGCTCCTACGAGCAGTACTTC
CDR3aa: CASSREESSYEQYF

abundance: many
len: 15
v_gene: TRBV9
j_gene: TRBJ2-5
d_gene: -
CDR3nt: TGTGCCAGCAGCGTAGAGGAAGGGGTCGACGAGACCCAGTACTTC
CDR3aa: CASSVEEGVDETQYF

abundance: many
len: 15
v_gene: TRBV5-1
j_gene: TRBJ2-3
d_gene: -
CDR3nt: TGCGCCAGCAGCGGCCCGGGACTTTACACAGATACGCAGTATTTT
CDR3aa: CASSGPGLYTDTQYF

abundance: many
len: 15
v_gene: TRBV12-3/TRBV12-4
j_gene: TRBJ2-3
d_gene: -
CDR3nt: TGTGCCAGCAGTTTTAAACTGCCCCAGGTGGATACGCAGTATTTT
CDR3aa: CASSFKLPQVDTQYF

abundance: many
len: 16
v_gene: TRBV25-1
j_gene: TRBJ2-1
d_gene: TRBD2
CDR3nt: TGTGCCAGCAGTGAAAAGTCGCGGGGGGGCTTCAATGAGCAGTTCTTC
CDR3aa: CASSEKSRGGFNEQFF

abundance: many
len: 18
v_gene: TRBV5-5
j_gene: TRBJ2-3
d_gene: TRBD2
CDR3nt: TGTGCCAGCAGCTTGTTTAGCGGGGGGGCCGTGTTTACAGATACGCAGTATTTT
CDR3aa: CASSLFSGGAVFTDTQYF

abundance: -
len: 12
v_gene: TRBV12-3/TRBV12-4
j_gene: TRBJ2-4
d_gene: -
CDR3nt: TGTGCCAGCAGTCCAACAGGGAACATTCAGTACTTC
CDR3aa: CASSPTGNIQYF

abundance: -
len: 13
v_gene: TRBV18
j_gene: TRBJ1-5
d_gene: -
CDR3nt: TGTGCCAGCTCACGGGGTAGTGATCAGCCCCAGAATTTT
CDR3aa: CASSRGSDQPQNF

abundance: many
len: 15
v_gene: TRBV5-1
j_gene: TRBJ2-7
d_gene: TRBD1
CDR3nt: TGCGCCAGCAGGGCAGGGACAGGGGGTACGGCCGAGCAGTACTTC
CDR3aa: CASRAGTGGTAEQYF

abundance: few
len: 16
v_gene: TRBV5-5
j_gene: TRBJ2-5
d_gene: TRBD1
CDR3nt: TGTGCCAGCTCACCATTACAACGACAGGGGGCCGAGACCCAGTACTTC
CDR3aa: CASSPLQRQGAETQYF

abundance: many
len: 15
v_gene: TRBV11-2
j_gene: TRBJ2-1
d_gene: TRBD1
CDR3nt: TGTGCCAGCAGCCGAAGGGGACAGGGATTGGATGAGCAGTTCTTC
CDR3aa: CASSRRGQGLDEQFF

abundance: many
len: 16
v_gene: TRBV27
j_gene: TRBJ2-3
d_gene: TRBD2
CDR3nt: TGTGCCAGCAGTTTTGGGGTTCTAGCGGGGGAAGATACGCAGTATTTT
CDR3aa: CASSFGVLAGEDTQYF

abundance: -
len: 17
v_gene: TRBV5-1
j_gene: TRBJ1-1
d_gene: TRBD1
CDR3nt: TGCGCCAGCAGCTTTACAGGGGGCCCGAAAATGAACACTGAAGCTTTCTTT
CDR3aa: CASSFTGGPKMNTEAFF

abundance: many
len: 14
v_gene: TRBV5-5
j_gene: TRBJ2-3
d_gene: -
CDR3nt: TGTGCCAGCAGCTTGGAGGTAGCCTGGGATACGCAGTATTTT
CDR3aa: CASSLEVAWDTQYF

abundance: many
len: 11
v_gene: TRBV20-1
j_gene: TRBJ2-5
d_gene: -
CDR3nt: TGCAGTGTTACTCAACGAGAGACCCAGTACTTC
CDR3aa: CSVTQRETQYF

abundance: many
len: 14
v_gene: TRBV29-1
j_gene: TRBJ1-2
d_gene: -
CDR3nt: TGCAGCGTGGTACCCGGCGGGAGGAACTATGGCTACACCTTC
CDR3aa: CSVVPGGRNYGYTF

abundance: many
len: 14
v_gene: TRBV7-2
j_gene: TRBJ1-2
d_gene: TRBD1
CDR3nt: TGTGCCAGCAGCCGTAGTCAGGGGGCGCGAGGCTACACCTTC
CDR3aa: CASSRSQGARGYTF

abundance: many
len: 11
v_gene: TRBV5-6
j_gene: TRBJ2-7
d_gene: -
CDR3nt: TGTGCCAGCAGCTTGGCAGGGCTGGAGTACTTC
CDR3aa: CASSLAGLEYF

abundance: many
len: 14
v_gene: TRBV11-1
j_gene: TRBJ1-1
d_gene: TRBD1
CDR3nt: TGTGCCAGCAGCTACAGGGGATTCAACACTGAAGCTTTCTTT
CDR3aa: CASSYRGFNTEAFF

abundance: many
len: 14
v_gene: TRBV6-4
j_gene: TRBJ2-1
d_gene: -
CDR3nt: TGTGCCAGCAGTGTGCGGATCAGCAGCTCTGAGCAGTTCTTC
CDR3aa: CASSVRISSSEQFF

abundance: many
len: 16
v_gene: TRBV20-1
j_gene: TRBJ1-6
d_gene: TRBD1
CDR3nt: TGCAGTGCTAGTTCGGTCCAGGGGGCCTCCAATTCACCCCTCCACTTT
CDR3aa: CSASSVQGASNSPLHF

abundance: many
len: 15
v_gene: TRBV6-1
j_gene: TRBJ1-5
d_gene: -
CDR3nt: TGTGCCAGCAGTGAACCAGGACTTAGCAATCAGCCCCAGCATTTT
CDR3aa: CASSEPGLSNQPQHF

abundance: -
len: 13
v_gene: TRBV11-3
j_gene: TRBJ1-6
d_gene: -
CDR3nt: TGTGCCAGCAGCTTAGACTATAATTCACCCCTCAACTTT
CDR3aa: CASSLDYNSPLNF

abundance: many
len: 13
v_gene: TRBV24-1
j_gene: TRBJ2-3
d_gene: -
CDR3nt: TGTGCCACCAGTACAGGGTCGGCAGATACGCAGTATTTT
CDR3aa: CATSTGSADTQYF

abundance: many
len: 13
v_gene: TRBV25-1
j_gene: TRBJ2-5
d_gene: -
CDR3nt: TGTGCCAGCAGTGATGCCCTAGAGACGTCCCAGTACTTC
CDR3aa: CASSDALETSQYF

abundance: many
len: 14
v_gene: TRBV7-3
j_gene: TRBJ2-5
d_gene: -
CDR3nt: TGTGCCAGCAGCTTAGGCTCTAGTACAGAGACCCAGTACTTC
CDR3aa: CASSLGSSTETQYF

abundance: many
len: 16
v_gene: TRBV10-3
j_gene: TRBJ2-5
d_gene: TRBD2
CDR3nt: TGTGCCATCAGTGATTCCGGGACTAGCTTGGTGGAGACCCAGTACTTC
CDR3aa: CAISDSGTSLVETQYF

abundance: many
len: 15
v_gene: TRBV7-9
j_gene: TRBJ2-1
d_gene: TRBD2
CDR3nt: TGTGCCAGCAGCTCGCGACTAGCGGGGGGGCTTGAGCAGTTCTTC
CDR3aa: CASSSRLAGGLEQFF

abundance: many
len: 13
v_gene: TRBV20-1
j_gene: TRBJ2-5
d_gene: -
CDR3nt: TGCAGTGCTAGAGGTTTACTGAGAGAGACCCAGTACTTC
CDR3aa: CSARGLLRETQYF

abundance: many
len: 13
v_gene: TRBV3-1
j_gene: TRBJ2-7
d_gene: -
CDR3nt: TGTGCCAGCAGCCAAAGAGGAGCCTACGAGCAGTACTTC
CDR3aa: CASSQRGAYEQYF

abundance: many
len: 13
v_gene: TRBV7-3
j_gene: TRBJ2-5
d_gene: TRBD2
CDR3nt: TGTGCCAGCAGCTCGGGGGGGGCGGAGACCCAGTACTTC
CDR3aa: CASSSGGAETQYF

abundance: many
len: 13
v_gene: TRBV28
j_gene: TRBJ2-5
d_gene: -
CDR3nt: TGTGCCAGCAGTTTCCCGGGGTCGGAGACCCAGTACTTC
CDR3aa: CASSFPGSETQYF

abundance: many
len: 13
v_gene: TRBV3-1
j_gene: TRBJ1-2
d_gene: -
CDR3nt: TGTGCCAGCAGCCAAGGGGGGCAGAAGGCCCTGGCCTTC
CDR3aa: CASSQGGQKALAF

abundance: many
len: 13
v_gene: TRBV10-3
j_gene: TRBJ2-5
d_gene: -
CDR3nt: TGTGCCATCAGTGCGGGCGGTGAAGAGACCCAGTACTTC
CDR3aa: CAISAGGEETQYF

abundance: many
len: 15
v_gene: TRBV10-3
j_gene: TRBJ2-2
d_gene: -
CDR3nt: TGTGCCATCAGTGACAAGGCCAGGGACACCGGGGAGCTGTTTTTT
CDR3aa: CAISDKARDTGELFF

abundance: many
len: 13
v_gene: TRBV5-5
j_gene: TRBJ1-3
d_gene: -
CDR3nt: TGTGCCAGCAGCTTGGGACTTGGGGACACCATATATTTT
CDR3aa: CASSLGLGDTIYF

abundance: many
len: 15
v_gene: TRBV25-1
j_gene: TRBJ2-1
d_gene: -
CDR3nt: TGTGCCAGCAGTTCTGCGGACAGTGCGTACAATGAGCAGTTCTTC
CDR3aa: CASSSADSAYNEQFF

abundance: many
len: 15
v_gene: TRBV10-3
j_gene: TRBJ2-3
d_gene: -
CDR3nt: TGTGCCATCAGTGGAACGGGAATACTAACAGATACGCAGTATTTT
CDR3aa: CAISGTGILTDTQYF

abundance: many
len: 14
v_gene: TRBV11-2
j_gene: TRBJ1-1
d_gene: -
CDR3nt: TGTGCCAGCAGCTTTGAAGGGGCGGGGACTGAAGCTTTCTTT
CDR3aa: CASSFEGAGTEAFF

abundance: many
len: 13
v_gene: TRBV19
j_gene: TRBJ2-7
d_gene: -
CDR3nt: TGTGCCAGTAGTAGACTGGACTTCTACGAGCAGTACTTC
CDR3aa: CASSRLDFYEQYF

abundance: many
len: 14
v_gene: TRBV5-1
j_gene: TRBJ1-4
d_gene: -
CDR3nt: TGCGCCAGCAGCTTGGGGGAGCCGGGAGAAAAACTGTTTTTT
CDR3aa: CASSLGEPGEKLFF

abundance: many
len: 15
v_gene: TRBV9
j_gene: TRBJ1-4
d_gene: -
CDR3nt: TGTGCCAGCAGCGAGGCCCCCATAGGGGGTGAAAAACTGTTTTTT
CDR3aa: CASSEAPIGGEKLFF

abundance: many
len: 14
v_gene: TRBV6-1
j_gene: TRBJ1-5
d_gene: -
CDR3nt: TGTGCCAGCAGTGGCCGAACTAGCAATCAGCCCCAGCATTTT
CDR3aa: CASSGRTSNQPQHF

abundance: many
len: 16
v_gene: TRBV5-1
j_gene: TRBJ2-1
d_gene: -
CDR3nt: TGCGCCAGCAGCTTGGATTCCGGGAGTATTTTGAATGAGCAGTTCTTC
CDR3aa: CASSLDSGSILNEQFF

abundance: many
len: 12
v_gene: TRBV29-1
j_gene: TRBJ2-7
d_gene: TRBD1
CDR3nt: TGCAGCGTTACAACAGGGGGTCGCGAGCAGTACTTC
CDR3aa: CSVTTGGREQYF

abundance: -
len: 14
v_gene: TRBV7-9
j_gene: TRBJ1-2
d_gene: -
CDR3nt: TGTGCCAGCAGCTTAGGGACACGGAACTATGGCTACACCTTC
CDR3aa: CASSLGTRNYGYTF

abundance: many
len: 14
v_gene: TRBV27
j_gene: TRBJ1-5
d_gene: TRBD1
CDR3nt: TGTGCCAGCAGTTTCTTGACAGGGGGAGAGCCCCAGAATTTT
CDR3aa: CASSFLTGGEPQNF